This entry is about one T cell receptor beta chain. Looked up from germline, CDR1 is SEHNR and CDR2 is FQNEAQ (reference sequence). With 5 bases clipped from V and 6 bases from J, the junction kept 6 bases outside the gene matches. This CDR3 spans 15 amino acids. PCR was performed a second time for about 6 to 12 cycles using a sample-barcoded 5' primer and a J-beta primer mix. TCRdb itself ran the 5' RACE reads through MiXCR, one entry per CDR3 protein. The table lists about 1.5 million distinct CDR3 sequences, 35% to 45% of them singletons. This entry is derived from a study of blood T cells in healthy people across ages. At least 5.5 micrograms of total RNA were extracted per sample.

Input material: blood. The genes are TRBV7-9 and TRBJ2-1; 11 bases match TRBD2. This sequence was found in a woman between 18 and 30 years old in good health. CDR3 sequence reads: CASSVLAGEGNEQFF. The CDR3 nucleotides are TGTGCCAGCAGCGTACTAGCGGGGGAGGGCAATGAGCAGTTCTTC.